This is a list of T cell receptor beta chains from one sample in a study of CD8 T cells in Susac syndrome. Via MiXCR, TCRdb re-called the immunoSEQ multiplex PCR reads, giving one row per CDR3 protein. The sample has a few hundred thousand distinct CDR3 sequences; approximately 94% are singletons. The sequencing input was CD4+ T cells from PBMCs. The receptors were sampled from a human donor with Susac syndrome. Each CDR3 is given with its conserved first and last residue. D genes are given only for firm matches. Clone size appears in some rows only: once, few, many, or a class for an expanded clone.

V	J	D	length	size	DNA	CDR3
TRBV12-3/TRBV12-4	TRBJ2-7	TRBD1	17	once	TGTGCCAGCAGTTTCAGAGTGCCGGGACAGGGGGGATACGAGCAGTACTTC	CASSFRVPGQGGYEQYF
TRBV21-1	TRBJ2-6	-	18	-	TGTGCCAGCAGCCGCCCCAGAGCAGGCCGCTCTGGGGCCAACGTCCTGACTTTC	CASSRPRAGRSGANVLTF
TRBV30	TRBJ2-4	-	13	-	TGTGCCTGGAGTGGTTGGGCCAAAAACATTCAGTACTTC	CAWSGWAKNIQYF
TRBV29-1	TRBJ2-6	TRBD1	14	once	TGCAGCGTGACAGGGTTAAGTGGAGCCAACGTCCTGACTTTC	CSVTGLSGANVLTF
TRBV10-2	TRBJ1-4	-	15	once	TGCGCCAGCAGTGAGTCGTCGACCAGTATGGAAAAACTGTTTTTT	CASSESSTSMEKLFF
TRBV20-1	TRBJ2-6	-	14	-	TGCAGTGCTAGGTCGGGGAGTGGGGCCAACGTCCTGACTTTC	CSARSGSGANVLTF
TRBV6-1	TRBJ2-3	TRBD2	17	-	TGTGCCAGCAGACCCACTAGCGGGGGGTTACTCGGGTATACGCAGTATTTT	CASRPTSGGLLGYTQYF
TRBV7-2	TRBJ2-1	-	13	-	TGTGCCAGCAGCTGGGCTAGGGACAATGAGCAGTTCTTC	CASSWARDNEQFF
TRBV7-9	TRBJ1-2	-	14	-	TGTGCCAGCAGCTCAGGACCTGTGGACTATGGCTACACCTTC	CASSSGPVDYGYTF
TRBV6-2/TRBV6-3	TRBJ1-5	TRBD1	14	-	TGTGCCAGCAGTTTCAACAGGGGTCTCAGGCCCCAGCATTTT	CASSFNRGLRPQHF
TRBV3-1	TRBJ1-3	-	11	-	TGTGCCAGTCAATCAGGAAACACCATATATTTT	CASQSGNTIYF
TRBV20-1	TRBJ2-3	-	14	-	TGCAGTGCTTATCCGGACGTCCTAACAGATACGCAGTATTTT	CSAYPDVLTDTQYF
TRBV7-2	TRBJ1-6	-	15	once	TGTGCCAGCAGCGCCCAGAGCTCCTATAATTCACCCCTCCACTTT	CASSAQSSYNSPLHF
TRBV5-1	TRBJ1-5	-	15	once	TGCGCCAGCAGCTTCGACCCCCGAGAGGGTCAGCCCCAGCATTTT	CASSFDPREGQPQHF
TRBV5-1	TRBJ1-2	-	14	once	TGCGCCAGCAGCTTGAGTGGAGTTTTGGGTGGCTACACCTTC	CASSLSGVLGGYTF
TRBV11-1	TRBJ2-1	TRBD1	17	-	TGTGCCAGCAGTAATGGACCGGGACAGGGAAGTAACAATGAGCAGTTCTTC	CASSNGPGQGSNNEQFF
TRBV30	TRBJ2-5	-	12	-	TGTGCCTGGAGTGTAGAGAGGGAGACCCAGTACTTC	CAWSVERETQYF
TRBV18	TRBJ2-5	-	15	once	TGTGCCAGCTCACCACAGAGGGCAAGGGGGGAGACCCAGTACTTC	CASSPQRARGETQYF
TRBV5-1	TRBJ1-4	TRBD1	14	-	TGCGCCAGCAGCTTCGGGACAGGGAATGAAAAACTGTTTTTT	CASSFGTGNEKLFF
TRBV19	TRBJ1-4	-	14	-	TGTGCCAGTAGTGACAGTGATAGAGGAGAAAAACTGTTTTTT	CASSDSDRGEKLFF
TRBV6-1	TRBJ1-1	TRBD1	16	once	TGTGCCAGCAGTCCCTCTGGGACAGGAACCAACACTGAAGCTTTCTTT	CASSPSGTGTNTEAFF
TRBV3-1	TRBJ1-5	-	15	-	TGTGCCAGCAGCCAAGATGGGGCAGGCTATCAGCCCCAGCATTTT	CASSQDGAGYQPQHF
TRBV12-3/TRBV12-4	TRBJ2-3	-	15	-	TGTGCCAGCAGTCCTGGGGCAAGTAGCACAGATACGCAGTATTTT	CASSPGASSTDTQYF
TRBV2	TRBJ1-6	-	14	once	TGTGCCAGCAGTGAAGCTAGGGGATATTCACCCCTCCACTTT	CASSEARGYSPLHF
TRBV5-1	TRBJ1-2	-	13	-	TGCGCCAGCAGCTTGCCACAGGATAATGGCTACACCTTC	CASSLPQDNGYTF
TRBV12-3/TRBV12-4	TRBJ1-3	-	15	once	TGTGCCAGCAGTTTCCGGGACGGACCTGGAAACACCATATATTTT	CASSFRDGPGNTIYF
TRBV6-2/TRBV6-3	TRBJ1-5	TRBD1	16	-	TGTGCCAGCAGTTCCCAACAGGGGTGGCGCAATCAGCCCCAGCATTTT	CASSSQQGWRNQPQHF
TRBV27	TRBJ1-2	-	12	-	TGTGCCAGCACATCCAGCGGGGGTGGCTACACCTTC	CASTSSGGGYTF
TRBV30	TRBJ1-1	-	13	-	TGTGCCTGGAGAGGCGGGTTGTGGACTGAAGCTTTCTTT	CAWRGGLWTEAFF
TRBV24-1	TRBJ2-1	-	15	-	TGTGCCACCAGTGATTTAAAGGGGGCGGGAAATGAGCAGTTCTTC	CATSDLKGAGNEQFF
TRBV7-8	TRBJ2-1	-	13	-	TGTGCCAGCAGCTCCATGGACGACAATGAGCAGTTCTTC	CASSSMDDNEQFF
TRBV18	TRBJ1-4	-	15	-	TGTGCCAGCTCAGCGACAGGAGCAACTAATGAAAAACTGTTTTTT	CASSATGATNEKLFF
TRBV30	TRBJ1-1	TRBD1	11	-	TGTATAGGGACAGGCCCCACTGAAGCTTTCTTT	CIGTGPTEAFF
TRBV15	TRBJ2-2	-	16	-	TGTGCCACCAGCACCTCTAGAGGGGGAAACACCGGGGAGCTGTTTTTT	CATSTSRGGNTGELFF
TRBV27	TRBJ1-1	TRBD1	14	-	TGTGCCAGCACAGGGGGGGGACTAAGGACTGAAGCTTTCTTT	CASTGGGLRTEAFF
TRBV18	TRBJ2-7	TRBD1	17	-	TGTGCCAGCTCAGGACAGGTAGCAGGTTCTTCCTCCTACGAGCAGTACTTC	CASSGQVAGSSSYEQYF
TRBV5-5	TRBJ1-1	-	14	-	TGTGCCAGCAGCTTGGTGGGGGAGACAGACGAAGCTTTCTTT	CASSLVGETDEAFF
TRBV30	TRBJ1-6	-	15	once	TGTGCCTGGAGTCTCCAAGTCACGGCGGATTCACCCCTCCACTTT	CAWSLQVTADSPLHF
TRBV27	TRBJ2-7	TRBD2	17	-	TGTGCCAGCAGCCAAGGGGTACAGCGGGGCATTCCTGGCGAGCAGTACTTC	CASSQGVQRGIPGEQYF
TRBV5-1	TRBJ1-5	-	14	few	TGTGCCAGCAGCTTGAGGGGCGGCAATCAGCCCCAGCATTTT	CASSLRGGNQPQHF
TRBV7-2	TRBJ2-1	TRBD2	17	-	TGTGCCAGCAGCTTCGGACCTATAGCGGGGCCTTACAATGAGCAGTTCTTC	CASSFGPIAGPYNEQFF
TRBV28	TRBJ1-5	-	13	once	TGTGCCAGCACCATGACCCCCGAGTGGCCCCAGCATTTT	CASTMTPEWPQHF
TRBV6-2/TRBV6-3	TRBJ2-2	-	18	-	TGTGCCAGCAGTTACTCGACGGCTGGAGTCCTTCAGAGCGGGGAGCTGTTTTTT	CASSYSTAGVLQSGELFF
TRBV6-5	TRBJ1-6	TRBD1	13	-	TGTGCCAGCAGAGGACAGGGGGATTTGCCCCTCCACTTT	CASRGQGDLPLHF
TRBV6-2/TRBV6-3	TRBJ2-3	TRBD2	15	-	TGTGCCAGCAGCAATCCGGGACTAGGAAGGGATACGCAGTATTTT	CASSNPGLGRDTQYF
TRBV12-3/TRBV12-4	TRBJ1-4	-	14	-	TGTGCCAGCGGGAGTAATGGGGGCCGAGAAAAACTGTTTTTT	CASGSNGGREKLFF
TRBV11-2	TRBJ2-7	-	12	-	TGTGCCAGCAGCTTCCCTAGTGACGAGCAGTACTTC	CASSFPSDEQYF
TRBV25-1	TRBJ1-1	-	15	-	TGTGCCAGCAGTGAAAATGGTCGTTGGGACACTGAAGCTTTCTTT	CASSENGRWDTEAFF
TRBV6-2/TRBV6-3	TRBJ1-1	-	13	-	TGTGCCAGCGCGCAGGGCATGAACACTGAAGCTTTCTTT	CASAQGMNTEAFF
TRBV18	TRBJ2-4	-	15	-	TGTGCCAGCTCACCTACAGGGTTAGCCAAAAACATTCAGTACTTC	CASSPTGLAKNIQYF
TRBV3-1	TRBJ2-2	TRBD2	16	-	TGTGCCAGCAGCCGAGGACTAGCGGGGGGGACCGGGGAGCTGTTTTTT	CASSRGLAGGTGELFF
TRBV6-6	TRBJ2-1	-	12	-	TGTGCCAGCAGTTACGTACAGGACCCGCAGTTCTTC	CASSYVQDPQFF
TRBV20-1	TRBJ1-2	TRBD1	12	-	TGCAGTGCCCCTCAAGGGGGCCATGGCTACACCTTC	CSAPQGGHGYTF
TRBV28	TRBJ2-2	-	13	once	TGTGCCACCCTGGTACCGAACACCGGGGAGCTGTTTTTT	CATLVPNTGELFF